Below, one T cell receptor (beta chain) is given with its context. Its target is unknown. These data are taken from a study of T cell clones after liver transplantation. For the study at large: Pre-transplant mixed lymphocyte reactions yielded third-party-reactive TCRbeta sequences as comparators for graft-donor-reactive sequences. Study-level results: Post-transplant time points were not standardized, so conclusions are preliminary. In a couple of subjects, few donor cells limited the measurable donor-reactive repertoire.

Alloreactive TCRbeta sequences came from sequencing proliferating CFSE-low cells in the MLR. Graft donor PBMCs, splenocytes, lymph-node cells, or third-party PBMCs stimulated pre-transplant recipient cells. The CDR3 has 16 residues. Per germline, CDR1 MGHRA and CDR2 YSYEKL. The V and J ends lost 3 bases and 3 bases, in that order; junction bases with no gene match: 9. Assay: immunoSEQ multiplex PCR; the TCRdb copy retains only in-frame clones and omits some. The sample has about 5,600 clones, 25% to 35% seen once. The TCR originated in a human patient who received a liver transplant. Some T cells may possibly be graft donor cells. The sequenced material came from CD4+ T cells from cultured PBMCs. The chain is built from TRBV4-1 and TRBJ2-7; TRBD2 agrees at 9 bases. The CDR3, as DNA: TGCGCCAGCAGCCACGGACTAAGCGGGAGGATCTACGAGCAGTACTTC. Its translation: CASSHGLSGRIYEQYF.